The rows below give T cell receptor beta chains drawn from one sample of a study of CD8+CD57+ T cells in acquired aplastic anemia. TCRdb reprocessed the reads with MiXCR, giving one entry per CDR3 protein. The sample shows about 200,000 distinct CDR3 sequences, approximately 35% of them seen only once. The specimen sequenced was sorted CD4+, CD8+, or CD8+CD57+ T cells (not recorded which) from PBMCs. Receptors originate from a human donor in good health, serving as a control. The CDR3 runs from the conserved cysteine through the conserved F or W. A D gene is named only where the DNA matches it firmly. Clone size, where shown, is once, few, many, or a class for clones that have expanded.

TRBD1	many	TRBV20-1	TRBJ2-7	CSARRDRNYEQYF	TGCAGTGCTAGAAGGGACAGAAACTACGAGCAGTACTTC
TRBD1	.	TRBV20-1	TRBJ1-6	CSARDLGQGDSPLHF	TGCAGTGCTAGAGACCTGGGACAGGGGGACTCACCCCTCCACTTT
.	few	TRBV5-4	TRBJ1-6	CASSLALAADQLSPLHF	TGTGCCAGCAGCTTGGCCCTTGCGGCCGACCAGCTTTCACCCCTCCACTTT
.	.	TRBV5-4	TRBJ2-6	CASSLEGQRASGANVLTF	TGTGCCAGCAGCTTGGAGGGGCAGCGGGCCTCTGGGGCCAACGTCCTGACTTTC
.	many	TRBV7-9	TRBJ1-6	CASSLAFLGEADSPLHF	TGTGCCAGCAGCTTAGCTTTTCTAGGGGAGGCGGATTCACCCCTCCACTTT
TRBD2	.	TRBV5-1	TRBJ2-3	CASSLAVAGRFGTDTQYF	TGCGCCAGCAGCTTGGCTGTAGCCGGGAGGTTTGGCACAGATACGCAGTATTTT
.	.	TRBV20-1	TRBJ2-1	CSARDPLGGRRDYNEQFF	TGCAGTGCTAGAGATCCCCTTGGGGGTCGGAGAGACTACAATGAGCAGTTCTTC
.	.	TRBV18	TRBJ1-3	CASSPQATISGNTIYF	TGTGCCAGCTCACCCCAGGCTACAATATCTGGAAACACCATATATTTT
.	few	TRBV7-2	TRBJ2-1	CASSQITLNEQFF	TGTGCCAGCAGCCAAATCACCCTCAATGAGCAGTTCTTC
TRBD2	.	TRBV14	TRBJ2-1	CASSSLAGGLSVYNEQFF	TGTGCCAGCAGCTCACTAGCGGGGGGGCTCTCTGTGTACAATGAGCAGTTCTTC
.	few	TRBV7-9	TRBJ1-2	CASSTTEGGHYGYTF	TGTGCCAGCAGCACAACAGAGGGGGGTCACTATGGCTACACCTTC
.	.	TRBV29-1	TRBJ1-1	CSASLRGMNTEAFF	TGCAGCGCCAGCTTGCGGGGGATGAACACTGAAGCTTTCTTT
.	many	TRBV2	TRBJ1-5	CASNGPGGNQPQHF	TGTGCCAGCAATGGCCCCGGGGGCAATCAGCCCCAGCATTTT
.	many	TRBV7-2	TRBJ1-5	CASSLDLHQPQHF	TGTGCCAGCAGCTTAGACCTCCATCAGCCCCAGCATTTT
TRBD2	few	TRBV5-1	TRBJ2-1	CASRSGTSVHNEQFF	TGCGCCAGCCGCTCGGGGACTAGCGTTCACAATGAGCAGTTCTTC
.	many	TRBV2	TRBJ1-2	CASRTDANFYGYTF	TGTGCCAGCAGGACTGACGCAAACTTCTATGGCTACACCTTC
.	many	TRBV4-1	TRBJ2-7	CASRAILRAPYEQYF	TGCGCCAGTAGAGCCATCCTACGGGCCCCCTACGAGCAGTACTTC
TRBD1	many	TRBV11-2	TRBJ2-7	CASSSGPGTGAYEQYF	TGTGCCAGCAGCTCCGGCCCGGGGACAGGGGCCTACGAGCAGTACTTC
TRBD2	once	TRBV20-1	TRBJ2-1	CSAPREGIGEQFF	TGCAGTGCTCCCAGGGAGGGCATCGGTGAGCAGTTCTTC
TRBD1	many	TRBV10-3	TRBJ1-2	CAIRFQGDYGYTF	TGTGCCATCAGGTTTCAGGGGGACTATGGCTACACCTTC
TRBD2	few	TRBV29-1	TRBJ2-1	CSVEGLAGATSSYNEQFF	TGCAGCGTTGAAGGACTAGCGGGGGCTACGAGCTCCTACAATGAGCAGTTCTTC
TRBD2	many	TRBV24-1	TRBJ2-3	CATSDSTSGAASTDTQYF	TGTGCCACCAGTGATTCAACTAGCGGGGCCGCTAGCACAGATACGCAGTATTTT
.	many	TRBV7-8	TRBJ1-5	CASSLKDKNQPQHF	TGTGCCAGCAGCTTAAAGGACAAAAATCAGCCCCAGCATTTT
.	many	TRBV12-3/TRBV12-4	TRBJ2-7	CASSQTTGFHEQYF	TGTGCCAGCAGTCAAACGACAGGCTTCCACGAGCAGTACTTC
.	few	TRBV20-1	TRBJ2-7	CSARDSHGAQDEQYF	TGCAGTGCTAGAGATAGTCATGGGGCCCAGGACGAGCAGTACTTC
.	.	TRBV2	TRBJ2-3	CASPDSPDTQYF	TGTGCCAGCCCTGACAGTCCAGATACGCAGTATTTT
.	.	TRBV18	TRBJ1-2	CASSPQDGGGYGYTF	TGTGCCAGCTCACCACAGGACGGGGGAGGCTATGGCTACACCTTC
TRBD1	.	TRBV6-1	TRBJ2-7	CASSRQGGNYEQYF	TGTGCCAGCAGTCGACAGGGTGGAAACTACGAGCAGTACTTC
TRBD1	.	TRBV12-5	TRBJ1-6	CASGTGTGTSPLHF	TGTGCTAGTGGCACCGGGACAGGTACTTCACCCCTCCACTTT
.	few	TRBV20-1	TRBJ1-2	CSVREGYGYTF	TGCAGTGTCAGGGAGGGCTATGGCTACACCTTC
.	few	TRBV15	TRBJ2-3	CATSPGYTDTQYF	TGTGCCACCAGCCCAGGGTACACAGATACGCAGTATTTT
.	.	TRBV5-1	TRBJ2-3	CASNPEARLPDTQYF	TGCGCCAGCAACCCCGAGGCAAGGCTCCCAGATACGCAGTATTTT